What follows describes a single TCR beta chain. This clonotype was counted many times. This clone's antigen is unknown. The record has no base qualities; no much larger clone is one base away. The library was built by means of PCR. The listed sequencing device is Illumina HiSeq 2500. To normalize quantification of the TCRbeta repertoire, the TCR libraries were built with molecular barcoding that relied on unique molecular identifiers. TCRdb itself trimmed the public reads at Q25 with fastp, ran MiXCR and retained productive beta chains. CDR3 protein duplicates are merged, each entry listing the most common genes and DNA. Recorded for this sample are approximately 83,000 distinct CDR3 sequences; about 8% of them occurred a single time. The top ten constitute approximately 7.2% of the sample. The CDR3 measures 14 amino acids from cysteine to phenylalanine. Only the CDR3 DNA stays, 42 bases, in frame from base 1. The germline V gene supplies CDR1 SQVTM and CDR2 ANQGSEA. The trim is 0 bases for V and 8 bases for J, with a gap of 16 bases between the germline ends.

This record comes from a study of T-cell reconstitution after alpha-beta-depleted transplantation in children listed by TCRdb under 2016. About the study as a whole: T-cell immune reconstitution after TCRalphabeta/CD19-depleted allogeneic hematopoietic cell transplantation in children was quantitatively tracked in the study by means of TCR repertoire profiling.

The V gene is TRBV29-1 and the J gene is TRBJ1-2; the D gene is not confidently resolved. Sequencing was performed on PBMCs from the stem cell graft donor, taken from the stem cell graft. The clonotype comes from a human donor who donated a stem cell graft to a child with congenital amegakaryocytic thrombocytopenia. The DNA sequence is TGCAGCGTTGAAGATATTGAGGGTTCGGGAGGCTACACCTTC. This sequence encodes CSVEDIEGSGGYTF.